This T cell receptor (beta chain) was retrieved from a study of T cells in Graves' hyperthyroidism and ophthalmopathy. The CDR3 length is 15 residues. V was trimmed by 0 bases and J by 0 bases, leaving 8 bases between them. The germline V gene has CDR1 WSHSY and CDR2 SAAADI. There are many counts of this clonotype. Authors of the study amplified TCR beta CDR3 regions from RNA transcripts. A set of HTBI primers served as the primers for a first-round RT-PCR of the TCR CDR3. MiXCR, applied by TCRdb to the multiplex PCR reads, yields one record per CDR3 protein. The sample holds 700,000 or so distinct CDR3 sequences; 16% are singletons and the top ten take under 10%.

Sequenced sample: blood. The sequence was collected from a man aged 18 to 35 with Graves' hyperthyroidism. V and J are TRBV10-2 and TRBJ1-2; no definite D call. For the CDR3, the DNA is TGCGCCAGCAGTGAGTCTGGGAACTCTAACTATGGCTACACCTTC. It encodes CASSESGNSNYGYTF.